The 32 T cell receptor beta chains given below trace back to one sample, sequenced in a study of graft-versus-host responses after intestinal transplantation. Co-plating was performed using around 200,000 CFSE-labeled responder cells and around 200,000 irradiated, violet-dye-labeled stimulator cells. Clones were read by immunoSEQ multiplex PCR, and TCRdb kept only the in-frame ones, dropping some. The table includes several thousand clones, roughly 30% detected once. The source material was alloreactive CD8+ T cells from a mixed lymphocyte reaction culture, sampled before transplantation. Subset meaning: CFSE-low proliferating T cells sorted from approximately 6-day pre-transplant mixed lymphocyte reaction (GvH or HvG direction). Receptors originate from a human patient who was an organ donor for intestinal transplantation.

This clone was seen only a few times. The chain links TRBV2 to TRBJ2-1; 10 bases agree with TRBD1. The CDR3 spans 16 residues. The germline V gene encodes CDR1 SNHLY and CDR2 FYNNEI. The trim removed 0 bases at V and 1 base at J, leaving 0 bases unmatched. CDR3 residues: CASSEADRGSYNEQFF. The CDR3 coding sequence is TGTGCCAGCAGTGAAGCGGACAGGGGGTCCTACAATGAGCAGTTCTTC.

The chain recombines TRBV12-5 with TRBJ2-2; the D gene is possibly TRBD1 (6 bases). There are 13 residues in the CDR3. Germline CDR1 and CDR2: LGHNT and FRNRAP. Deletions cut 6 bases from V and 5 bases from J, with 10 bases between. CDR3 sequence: CASGPGVTGELFF. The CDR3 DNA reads TGTGCTAGTGGACCAGGGGTGACCGGGGAGCTGTTTTTT.

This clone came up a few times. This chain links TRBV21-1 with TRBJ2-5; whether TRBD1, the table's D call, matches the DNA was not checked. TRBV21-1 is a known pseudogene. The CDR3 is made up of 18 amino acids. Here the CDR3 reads CASSKAGDRGPIQETQYF. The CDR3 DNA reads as TGTGCCAGCAGCAAAGCCGGCGACAGGGGGCCTATCCAAGAGACCCAGTACTTC.

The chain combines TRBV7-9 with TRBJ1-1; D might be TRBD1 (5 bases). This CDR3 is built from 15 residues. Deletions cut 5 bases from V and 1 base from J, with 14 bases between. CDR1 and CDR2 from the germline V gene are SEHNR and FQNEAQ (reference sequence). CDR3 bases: TGTGCCAGCAGCACCTGGGGCAGGCCGAACACTGAAGCTTTCTTT. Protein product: CASSTWGRPNTEAFF.

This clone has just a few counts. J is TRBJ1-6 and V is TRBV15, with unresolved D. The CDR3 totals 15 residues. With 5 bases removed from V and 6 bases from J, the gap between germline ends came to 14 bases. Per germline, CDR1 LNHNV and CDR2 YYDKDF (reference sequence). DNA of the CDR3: TGTGCCACCAGCGCCATAATCGGGTTTAATTCACCCCTCCACTTT. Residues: CATSAIIGFNSPLHF.

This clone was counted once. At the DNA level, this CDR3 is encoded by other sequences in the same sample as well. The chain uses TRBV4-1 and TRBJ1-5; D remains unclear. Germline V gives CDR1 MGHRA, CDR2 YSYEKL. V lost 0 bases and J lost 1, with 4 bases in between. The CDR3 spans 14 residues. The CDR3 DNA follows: TGCGCCAGCAGCCAAGACGGCAGCAATCAGCCCCAGCATTTT. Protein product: CASSQDGSNQPQHF.

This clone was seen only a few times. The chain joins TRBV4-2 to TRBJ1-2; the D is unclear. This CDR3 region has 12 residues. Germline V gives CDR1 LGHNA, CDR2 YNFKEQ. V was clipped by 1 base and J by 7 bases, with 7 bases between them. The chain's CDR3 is CASSQVASGYTF. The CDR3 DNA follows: TGTGCCAGCAGCCAAGTCGCGTCTGGCTACACCTTC.

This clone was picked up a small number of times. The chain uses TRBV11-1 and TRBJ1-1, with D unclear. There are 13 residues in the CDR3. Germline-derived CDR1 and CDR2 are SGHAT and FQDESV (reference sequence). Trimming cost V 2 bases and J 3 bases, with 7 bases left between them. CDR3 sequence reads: CASSLIAYTEAFF. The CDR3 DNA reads TGTGCCAGCAGCTTAATTGCGTACACTGAAGCTTTCTTT. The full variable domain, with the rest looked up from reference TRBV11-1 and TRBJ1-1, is EAEVAQSPRYKITEKSQAVAFWCDPISGHATLYWYRQILGQGPELLVQFQDESVVDDSQLPKDRFSAERLKGVDSTLKIQPAELGDSAMYLCASSLIAYTEAFFGQGTRLTVV.

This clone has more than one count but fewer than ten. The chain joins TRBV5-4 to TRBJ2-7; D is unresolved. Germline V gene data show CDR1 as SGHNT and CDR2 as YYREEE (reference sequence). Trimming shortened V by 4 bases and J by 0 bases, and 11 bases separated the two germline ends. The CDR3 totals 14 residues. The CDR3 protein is CASSPAPVSYEQYF. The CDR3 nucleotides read TGTGCCAGCAGCCCTGCGCCCGTCTCCTACGAGCAGTACTTC.

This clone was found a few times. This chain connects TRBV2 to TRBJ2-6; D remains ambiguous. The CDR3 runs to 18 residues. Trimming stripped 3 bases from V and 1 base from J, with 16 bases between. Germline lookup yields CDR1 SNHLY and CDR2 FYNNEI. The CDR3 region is CASSDFNGLGSGANVLTF. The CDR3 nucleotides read TGTGCCAGCAGTGACTTTAATGGATTGGGTTCTGGGGCCAACGTCCTGACTTTC.

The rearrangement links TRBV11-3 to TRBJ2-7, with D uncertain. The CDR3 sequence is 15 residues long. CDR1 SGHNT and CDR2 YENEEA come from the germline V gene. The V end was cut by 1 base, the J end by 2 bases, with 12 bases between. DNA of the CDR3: TGTGCCAGCAGCTTAGTTCCTCTCTCTCCCTACGAGCAGTACTTC. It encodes CASSLVPLSPYEQYF.

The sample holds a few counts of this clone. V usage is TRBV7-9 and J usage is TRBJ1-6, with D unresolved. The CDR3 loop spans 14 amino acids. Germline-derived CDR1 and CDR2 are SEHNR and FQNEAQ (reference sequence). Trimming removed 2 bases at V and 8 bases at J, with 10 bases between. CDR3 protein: CASSLRPGYSPLHF. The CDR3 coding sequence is TGTGCCAGCAGCTTAAGGCCAGGTTATTCACCCCTCCACTTT.

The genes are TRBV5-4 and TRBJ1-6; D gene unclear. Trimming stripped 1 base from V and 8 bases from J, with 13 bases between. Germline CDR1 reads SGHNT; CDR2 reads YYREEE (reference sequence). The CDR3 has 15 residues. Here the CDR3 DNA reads TGTGCCAGCAGCTTGTTGCCGGGATTGGATTCACCCCTCCACTTT. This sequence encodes CASSLLPGLDSPLHF.

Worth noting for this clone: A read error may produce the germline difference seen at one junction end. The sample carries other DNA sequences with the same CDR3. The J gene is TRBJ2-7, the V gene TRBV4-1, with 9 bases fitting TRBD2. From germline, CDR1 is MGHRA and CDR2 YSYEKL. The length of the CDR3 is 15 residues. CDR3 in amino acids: CASSQVRGGAYEQYF. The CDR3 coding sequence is TGTGCCAGCAGCCAAGTCCGCGGGGGGGCTTACGAGCAGTACTTC.

CDR3 sequence (DNA): TGTGCCAGCTCCGTTCTGGGTAGGGAGGAGCAGTACTTC. Translation gives CASSVLGREEQYF. The chain combines TRBV18 with TRBJ2-7; tentatively, D is TRBD2 (5 bases). V was shortened by 6 bases and J by 7 bases, with 16 bases between the two germline ends. CDR1 and CDR2 from the germline V gene are KGHSH and LQKENI. CDR3 length: 13 residues. Together with reference TRBV18 and TRBJ2-7, the CDR3 gives the full variable domain: NAGVMQNPRHLVRRRGQEARLRCSPMKGHSHVYWYRQLPEEGLKFMVYLQKENIIDESGMPKERFSAEFPKEGPSILRIQQVVRGDSAAYFCASSVLGREEQYFGPGTRLTVT.

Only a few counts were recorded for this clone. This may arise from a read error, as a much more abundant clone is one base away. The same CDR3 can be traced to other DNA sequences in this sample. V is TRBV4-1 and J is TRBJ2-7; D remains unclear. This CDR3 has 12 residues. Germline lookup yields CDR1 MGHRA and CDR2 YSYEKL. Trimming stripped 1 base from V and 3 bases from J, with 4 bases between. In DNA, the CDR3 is TGCGCCAGCAGCCAAGGAGGCTACGAGCAGTACTTC. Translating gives CASSQGGYEQYF.

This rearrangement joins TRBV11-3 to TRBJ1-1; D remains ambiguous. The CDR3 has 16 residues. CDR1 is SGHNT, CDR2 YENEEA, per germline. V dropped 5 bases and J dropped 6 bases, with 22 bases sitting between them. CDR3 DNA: TGTGCCAGCAGCCTATCGGGCCTATCCGGTCGTGCTGAAGCTTTCTTT. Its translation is CASSLSGLSGRAEAFF.

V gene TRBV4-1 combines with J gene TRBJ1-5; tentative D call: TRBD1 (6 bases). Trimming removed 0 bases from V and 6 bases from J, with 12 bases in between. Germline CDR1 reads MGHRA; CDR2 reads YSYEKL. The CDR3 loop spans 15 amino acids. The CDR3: CASSQDDRRGQPQHF. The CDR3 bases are TGCGCCAGCAGCCAAGATGACAGGCGCGGTCAGCCCCAGCATTTT.

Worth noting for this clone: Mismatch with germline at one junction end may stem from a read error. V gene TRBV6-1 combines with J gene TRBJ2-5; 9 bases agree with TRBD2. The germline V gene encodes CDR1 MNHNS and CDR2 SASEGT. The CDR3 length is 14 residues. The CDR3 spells CASSGIAGEETRYF. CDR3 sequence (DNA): TGTGCCAGCAGTGGTATAGCGGGGGAAGAGACCCGGTACTTC.

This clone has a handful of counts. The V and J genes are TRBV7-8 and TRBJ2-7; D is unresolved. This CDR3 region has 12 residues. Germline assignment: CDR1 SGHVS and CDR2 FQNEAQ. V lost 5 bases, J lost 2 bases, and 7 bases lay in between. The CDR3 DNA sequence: TGTGCCAGCAGCCTCGTGGCCTACGAGCAGTACTTC. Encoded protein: CASSLVAYEQYF.

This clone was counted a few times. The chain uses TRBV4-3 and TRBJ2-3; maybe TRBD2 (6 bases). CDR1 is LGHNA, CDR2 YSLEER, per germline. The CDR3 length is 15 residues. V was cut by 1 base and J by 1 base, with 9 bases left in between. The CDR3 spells CASSQVQRGTDTQYF. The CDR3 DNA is TGCGCCAGCAGCCAAGTCCAGCGGGGCACAGATACGCAGTATTTT.

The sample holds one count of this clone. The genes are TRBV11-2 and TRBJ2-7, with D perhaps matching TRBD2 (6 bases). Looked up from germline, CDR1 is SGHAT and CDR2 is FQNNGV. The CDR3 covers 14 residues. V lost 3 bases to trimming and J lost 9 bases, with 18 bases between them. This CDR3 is CASSLSGLPDGQYF. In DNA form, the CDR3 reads TGTGCCAGCAGCTTGTCAGGACTACCGGACGGGCAGTACTTC. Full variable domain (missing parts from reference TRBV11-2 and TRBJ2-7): EAGVAQSPRYKIIEKRQSVAFWCNPISGHATLYWYQQILGQGPKLLIQFQNNGVVDDSQLPKDRFSAERLKGVDSTLKIQPAKLEDSAVYLCASSLSGLPDGQYFGPGTRLTVT.

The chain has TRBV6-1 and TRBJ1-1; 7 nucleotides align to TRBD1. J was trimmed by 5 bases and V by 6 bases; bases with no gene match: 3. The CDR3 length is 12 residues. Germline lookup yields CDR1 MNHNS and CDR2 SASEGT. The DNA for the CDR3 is TGTGCCAGCAGCAGGGGGGGGACTGAAGCTTTCTTT. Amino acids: CASSRGGTEAFF.

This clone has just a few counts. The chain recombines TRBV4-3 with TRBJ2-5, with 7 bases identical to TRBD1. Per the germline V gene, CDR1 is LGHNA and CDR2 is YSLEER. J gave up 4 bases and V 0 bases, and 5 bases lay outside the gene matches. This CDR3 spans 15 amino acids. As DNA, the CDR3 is TGCGCCAGCAGCCAAGAGGGACAGCCCTTAGAGACCCAGTACTTC. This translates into CASSQEGQPLETQYF.

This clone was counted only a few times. This CDR3 is CASSGGVATGIAKNIQYF. CDR3 bases: TGTGCCAGTAGTGGTGGGGTCGCGACAGGTATAGCCAAAAACATTCAGTACTTC. The genes are TRBV19 and TRBJ2-4; possible D gene TRBD1, 6 bases. Germline CDR1 LNHDA, CDR2 SQIVND (reference sequence). There are 18 residues in the CDR3. The V and J ends lost 5 bases and 0 bases respectively, with 20 bases between them.

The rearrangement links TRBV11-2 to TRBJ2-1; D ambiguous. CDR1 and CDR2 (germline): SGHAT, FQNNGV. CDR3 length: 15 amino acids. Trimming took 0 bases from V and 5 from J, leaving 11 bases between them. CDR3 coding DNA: TGTGCCAGCAGCTTAGATAGGTCAGTTAACAATGAGCAGTTCTTC. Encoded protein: CASSLDRSVNNEQFF.

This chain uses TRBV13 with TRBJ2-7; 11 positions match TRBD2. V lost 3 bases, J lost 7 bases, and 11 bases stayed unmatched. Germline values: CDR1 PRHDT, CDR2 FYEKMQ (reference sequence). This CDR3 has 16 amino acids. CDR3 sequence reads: CASSFISGGAEEEQYF. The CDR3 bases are TGTGCCAGCAGCTTCATTAGCGGGGGGGCAGAGGAAGAGCAGTACTTC.

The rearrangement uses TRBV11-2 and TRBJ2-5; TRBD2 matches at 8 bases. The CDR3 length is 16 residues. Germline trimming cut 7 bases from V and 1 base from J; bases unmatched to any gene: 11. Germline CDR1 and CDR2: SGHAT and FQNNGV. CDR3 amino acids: CASKRLAGWAQETQYF. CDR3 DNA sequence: TGTGCCAGCAAAAGATTAGCGGGGTGGGCCCAAGAGACCCAGTACTTC.

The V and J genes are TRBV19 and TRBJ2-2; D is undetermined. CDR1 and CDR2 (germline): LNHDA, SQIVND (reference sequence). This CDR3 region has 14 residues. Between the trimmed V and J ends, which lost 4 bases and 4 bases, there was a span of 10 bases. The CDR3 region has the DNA TGTGCCAGTAGTAAAGGGCTCCTCACCGGGGAGCTGTTTTTT. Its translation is CASSKGLLTGELFF.

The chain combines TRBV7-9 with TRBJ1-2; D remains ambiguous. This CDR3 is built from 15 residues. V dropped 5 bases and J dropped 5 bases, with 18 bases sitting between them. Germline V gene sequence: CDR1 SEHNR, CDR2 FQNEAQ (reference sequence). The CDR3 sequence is CASSMLSGARYGYTF. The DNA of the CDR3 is TGTGCCAGCAGCATGCTCTCCGGCGCGAGGTATGGCTACACCTTC. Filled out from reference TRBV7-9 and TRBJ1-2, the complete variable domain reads DTGVSQNPRHKITKRGQNVTFRCDPISEHNRLYWYRQTLGQGPEFLTYFQNEAQLEKSRLLSDRFSAERPKGSFSTLEIQRTEQGDSAMYLCASSMLSGARYGYTFGSGTRLTVV.

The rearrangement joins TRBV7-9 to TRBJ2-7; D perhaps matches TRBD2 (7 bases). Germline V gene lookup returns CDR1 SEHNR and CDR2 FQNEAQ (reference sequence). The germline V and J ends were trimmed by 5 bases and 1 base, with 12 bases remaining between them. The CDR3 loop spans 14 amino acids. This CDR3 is CASSHEGGSYEQYF. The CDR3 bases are TGTGCCAGCAGCCACGAGGGGGGGTCCTACGAGCAGTACTTC.

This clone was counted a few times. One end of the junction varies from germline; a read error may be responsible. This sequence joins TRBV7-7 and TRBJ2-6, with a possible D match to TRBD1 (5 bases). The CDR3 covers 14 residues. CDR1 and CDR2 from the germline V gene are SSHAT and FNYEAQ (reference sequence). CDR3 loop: CASSLGVGANVLTF. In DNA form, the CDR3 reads TGTGCTAGCAGCTTAGGGGTAGGGGCCAACGTCCTGACTTTC.